One sample yielded the 32 T cell receptor beta chains listed below, sequenced in a study of PD-L1 blockade in urothelial cancer. Generated by immunoSEQ multiplex PCR, the TCRdb table keeps only in-frame clones and is missing some. Here the sample spans approximately 18,000 clones, about four fifths being singletons. Time point here: peripheral blood 6 weeks after treatment start. Specimen: PBMCs, collected around atezolizumab (anti-PD-L1) treatment. These receptors were taken from a man aged 45-60 years with urothelial cancer.

CDR3: CASSSIAGTNTGELFF. The CDR3 DNA reads as TGTGCCAGCAGCTCTATAGCGGGGACGAACACCGGGGAGCTGTTTTTT. The chain joins TRBV5-4 to TRBJ2-2; 8 positions match TRBD2. Germline CDR1 and CDR2: SGHNT and YYREEE (reference sequence). The CDR3 is 16 amino acids. The J segment lost 0 bases and the V segment lost 3 bases, leaving 4 bases of the junction unmatched.

This clone was picked up a small number of times. J is TRBJ2-2 and V is TRBV4-1; D gene unclear. There are 15 residues in the CDR3. Trimming shortened V by 0 bases and J by 2 bases, and 7 bases separated the two germline ends. The V gene's germline CDR1 is MGHRA and CDR2 YSYEKL. The CDR3 DNA reads TGCGCCAGCAGCCAAGAGCGCGGTAACACCGGGGAGCTGTTTTTT. The encoded protein is CASSQERGNTGELFF.

CDR3: CASTTGGNEQFF. CDR3 coding DNA: TGTGCCAGCACCACAGGGGGCAATGAGCAGTTCTTC. This chain links TRBV28 with TRBJ2-1; 8 bases map to TRBD1. V shed 7 bases and J 6 bases; nucleotides not matched to a gene: 2. The CDR3 has 12 amino acids. The germline V gene has CDR1 MDHEN and CDR2 SYDVKM.

The chain carries TRBV2 and TRBJ2-7; the D gene is possibly TRBD2 (5 bases). This CDR3 comprises 14 residues. V lost 7 bases to trimming and J lost 0 bases, with 13 bases between them. Germline CDR1 SNHLY, CDR2 FYNNEI. The CDR3 loop is CASNDRGNSYEQYF. For the CDR3, the DNA is TGTGCCAGCAACGACCGGGGAAACTCCTACGAGCAGTACTTC.

The chain has TRBV28 and TRBJ2-3; tentative D call: TRBD2 (5 bases). Germline V CDR1 and CDR2: MDHEN, SYDVKM. This CDR3 spans 14 amino acids. Trimming pared 6 bases from V and 4 bases from J, leaving 14 bases between. CDR3 DNA: TGTGCCAGCAGGGACTCCGAGATCTCAGATACGCAGTATTTT. Amino acids: CASRDSEISDTQYF.

This clone was observed a handful of times. This chain uses TRBV27 with TRBJ1-2; tentative D call: TRBD1 (6 bases). The germline gives CDR1 MNHEY, CDR2 SMNVEV (reference sequence). V dropped 5 bases and J dropped 4 bases, with 14 bases sitting between them. The CDR3 runs 14 residues. This chain's CDR3 is CASSPDRILYGYTF. DNA of the CDR3: TGTGCCAGCAGTCCAGACAGGATTCTCTATGGCTACACCTTC.

This sequence joins TRBV6-6 and TRBJ2-5, with D perhaps TRBD2 (6 bases). This CDR3 has 14 amino acids. Trimming removed 4 bases from V and 1 base from J, with 10 bases in between. CDR1 is MNHNY, CDR2 SVGAGI, per germline (reference sequence). The CDR3 bases are TGTGCCAGCAGTTCCGGGGGTATCCAAGAGACCCAGTACTTC. This encodes CASSSGGIQETQYF.

The chain couples TRBV7-2 to TRBJ2-1, with D possibly matching TRBD2 (7 bases). The V and J ends lost 5 bases and 5 bases respectively, with 19 bases between them. Per germline, CDR1 SGHTA and CDR2 FQGNSA. The CDR3 length is 16 residues. The CDR3 region has the DNA TGTGCCAGCAGCCCTAGTTTGGGGGGGCCCAACAATGAGCAGTTCTTC. Protein product: CASSPSLGGPNNEQFF.

This rearrangement joins TRBV7-2 to TRBJ2-5, with 8 nucleotides matching TRBD2. V shed 4 bases and J 5 bases; nucleotides not matched to a gene: 9. The CDR3 runs 15 residues. Per the germline V gene, CDR1 is SGHTA and CDR2 is FQGNSA. The DNA of the CDR3 is TGTGCCAGCAGCTCACTAGCGGCATCTTGGGAGACCCAGTACTTC. Translating it yields CASSSLAASWETQYF.

V gene TRBV5-8 combines with J gene TRBJ1-5; tentative D call: TRBD1 (5 bases). The V end was cut by 4 bases, the J end by 0 bases, with 14 bases between. The length of the CDR3 is 16 residues. Per the germline V gene, CDR1 is SGHTS and CDR2 is YDEGEE. The CDR3 loop reads CASSQGQLYSNQPQHF. The CDR3 DNA sequence: TGTGCCAGCAGCCAAGGACAACTCTATAGCAATCAGCCCCAGCATTTT.

The genes are TRBV27 and TRBJ2-1; D is unresolved. Germline loops: CDR1 MNHEY, CDR2 SMNVEV (reference sequence). This CDR3 contains 16 residues. Trimming cost V 5 bases and J 5 bases, with 19 bases left between them. The chain's CDR3 is CASSAKQMFANNEQFF. The CDR3 DNA follows: TGTGCCAGCAGTGCGAAACAGATGTTCGCCAACAATGAGCAGTTCTTC.

The chain has TRBV5-1 and TRBJ2-3; 9 nucleotides match TRBD2. Germline lookup yields CDR1 SGHRS and CDR2 YFSETQ. The CDR3 contains 15 residues. V shed 6 bases and J 4 bases; nucleotides not matched to a gene: 9. DNA of the CDR3: TGCGCCAGCACACTGGGACTAGCAGCGGCAGATACGCAGTATTTT. It specifies CASTLGLAAADTQYF. The full variable domain, rest sourced from reference TRBV5-1 and TRBJ2-3, is KAGVTQTPRYLIKTRGQQVTLSCSPISGHRSVSWYQQTPGQGLQFLFEYFSETQRNKGNFPGRFSGRQFSNSRSEMNVSTLELGDSALYLCASTLGLAAADTQYFGPGTRLTVL.

The V gene is TRBV29-1, the J gene TRBJ2-5, with D perhaps matching TRBD2 (5 bases). V lost 4 bases, J lost 2 bases, and 14 bases lay in between. Germline V lookup: CDR1 SQVTM, CDR2 ANQGSEA. The CDR3 runs 14 residues. This CDR3 is CSVVGGQAQETQYF. CDR3 nucleotide sequence: TGCAGCGTTGTAGGAGGTCAGGCTCAAGAGACCCAGTACTTC.

This chain uses TRBV19 with TRBJ2-5; 7 bases map to TRBD1. After removal of 4 bases from V and 5 bases from J, the junction contained 4 bases not matched to a gene. CDR3 length: 13 residues. The germline gives CDR1 LNHDA, CDR2 SQIVND (reference sequence). The CDR3 is CASSRQGYETQYF. CDR3 DNA sequence: TGTGCCAGTAGTAGACAGGGTTACGAGACCCAGTACTTC.

The rearrangement uses TRBV5-1 and TRBJ1-2, with D unclear. Germline CDR1 reads SGHRS; CDR2 reads YFSETQ. With 5 bases removed from V and 2 bases from J, the gap between germline ends came to 10 bases. The CDR3 is 13 amino acids. In DNA, the CDR3 is TGCGCCAGCAGGGAACCAGGCAACTATGGCTACACCTTC. This codes for CASREPGNYGYTF.

The CDR3 spells CASSQGDTSYEQYV. DNA of the CDR3: TGTGCCAGCTCACAAGGGGACACCTCCTACGAGCAGTACGTC. V and J are TRBV18 and TRBJ2-7, with a tentative D call TRBD1 (6 bases). Looked up from germline, CDR1 is KGHSH and CDR2 is LQKENI. This CDR3 contains 14 residues. Trimming cost V 4 bases and J 0 bases, with 10 bases left between them.

This clone was found a few times. The CDR3 region is CASSADRFGGANVLTF. CDR3 DNA sequence: TGTGCCAGCAGCGCCGACAGGTTTGGTGGGGCCAACGTCCTGACTTTC. The gene calls are TRBV7-6 and TRBJ2-6; perhaps TRBD1 as D (6 bases). This CDR3 contains 16 residues. The germline CDR1 and CDR2 sequences are SGHVS and FNYEAQ. Trimming pared 5 bases from V and 3 bases from J, leaving 14 bases between.

Within the sample, this clone is medium-sized. The gene calls are TRBV7-6 and TRBJ1-3; 7 bases line up with TRBD1. The CDR3 is 17 amino acids. Germline trimming cut 1 base from V and 0 bases from J; bases unmatched to any gene: 6. Germline CDR1 reads SGHVS; CDR2 reads FNYEAQ. The CDR3 is CASSLGAQGGSGNTIYF. CDR3 DNA: TGTGCCAGCAGCTTAGGGGCTCAGGGGGGCTCTGGAAACACCATATATTTT. The entire variable domain, with the rest obtained from reference TRBV7-6 and TRBJ1-3, is as follows: GAGVSQSPRYKVTKRGQDVALRCDPISGHVSLYWYRQALGQGPEFLTYFNYEAQQDKSGLPNDRFSAERPEGSISTLTIQRTEQRDSAMYRCASSLGAQGGSGNTIYFGEGSWLTVV.

The chain couples TRBV7-9 to TRBJ1-2, with 11 bases that match TRBD1. The CDR3 covers 14 residues. Germline V gene lookup returns CDR1 SEHNR and CDR2 FQNEAQ (reference sequence). The J segment lost 10 bases and the V segment lost 2 bases, leaving 6 bases of the junction unmatched. The CDR3 region is CASSLWGDRGDYTF. CDR3 sequence (DNA): TGTGCCAGCAGCTTATGGGGGGACAGGGGGGACTACACCTTC.

The genes are TRBV7-9 and TRBJ1-2, with TRBD1 matching 7 bases. With V trimmed by 0 bases and J by 7 bases, 17 bases remained unmatched. Germline assignment: CDR1 SEHNR and CDR2 FQNEAQ (reference sequence). The CDR3 length is 18 residues. Here the CDR3 reads CASSLAGTQTGTGSGYTF. The CDR3 nucleotides are TGTGCCAGCAGCTTAGCGGGGACCCAGACAGGGACCGGATCTGGCTACACCTTC.

The rearrangement links TRBV10-3 to TRBJ1-6, with TRBD1 matching 12 bases. The CDR3 has 14 amino acids. The J segment lost 10 bases and the V segment lost 8 bases, leaving 6 bases of the junction unmatched. The germline V gene encodes CDR1 ENHRY and CDR2 SYGVKD. CDR3 DNA sequence: TGTGCCATCCGTGCCGGGACAGGGGGCTCACCCCTCCACTTT. Translating gives CAIRAGTGGSPLHF.

This clone was detected a few times. The chain links TRBV7-9 to TRBJ1-3, with D perhaps TRBD1 (6 bases). From germline, CDR1 is SEHNR and CDR2 FQNEAQ (reference sequence). The CDR3 spans 15 residues. The germline V and J ends were trimmed by 3 bases and 4 bases, with 13 bases remaining between them. The CDR3 here is CASSFTGSNGNTIYF. DNA for the CDR3: TGTGCCAGCAGCTTTACAGGGAGCAACGGAAACACCATATATTTT.

This rearrangement joins TRBV28 to TRBJ1-2; 8 bases are shared with TRBD1. Losses at the gene ends were 7 bases for V and 2 bases for J; bases not matched to a gene: 9. Per the germline V gene, CDR1 is MDHEN and CDR2 is SYDVKM. The CDR3 contains 15 residues. CDR3 bases: TGTGCCAGCAAATCGACAGGGGCCCGGAACTATGGCTACACCTTC. It yields the protein CASKSTGARNYGYTF.

The genes are TRBV21-1 and TRBJ2-7; the D segment call TRBD2 is taken from the table without a DNA check. TRBV21-1 is a pseudogene. The CDR3 length is 14 residues. CDR3: CASSQNLRLRGQYV. As DNA, the CDR3 is TGTGCCAGCAGCCAAAATCTCCGGTTACGAGGGCAGTACGTC.

The chain links TRBV12-5 to TRBJ2-1; 11 nucleotides line up with TRBD2. V was pared by 6 bases and J by 5 bases, with 6 bases of the junction left unmatched. The CDR3 extends over 15 amino acids. Germline V gene data show CDR1 as LGHNT and CDR2 as FRNRAP. CDR3: CASGPGLAVHNEQFF. CDR3 in DNA: TGTGCTAGTGGCCCGGGACTAGCGGTCCACAATGAGCAGTTCTTC.

The chain joins TRBV6-5 to TRBJ1-1, with D maybe TRBD1 (6 bases). The V gene's germline CDR1 is MNHEY and CDR2 SVGAGI. The CDR3 is 13 residues long. Trimming removed 5 bases at V and 10 bases at J, with 17 bases between. In DNA form, the CDR3 reads TGTGCCAGCAGTCCCCCCTCAAGGGGGTTAGCTTTCTTT. As protein: CASSPPSRGLAFF.

The J gene is TRBJ1-3, the V gene TRBV5-1; 9 bases line up with TRBD1. J was trimmed by 0 bases and V by 1 base; bases with no gene match: 2. The CDR3 is made up of 16 amino acids. Germline CDR1 reads SGHRS; CDR2 reads YFSETQ. As DNA, the CDR3 is TGCGCCAGCAGCTTGACAGGGGGCATCTCTGGAAACACCATATATTTT. As protein: CASSLTGGISGNTIYF.

In its sample, this clone was seen once. This chain joins TRBV5-1 and TRBJ2-2; D is perhaps TRBD2 (6 bases). The germline V gene has CDR1 SGHRS and CDR2 YFSETQ. The CDR3 has 15 amino acids. V dropped 1 base and J dropped 5 bases, with 12 bases sitting between them. The CDR3 here is CASSLRLASTGELFF. CDR3 nucleotide sequence: TGCGCCAGCAGCTTGAGGCTAGCGAGTACCGGGGAGCTGTTTTTT.

The V and J genes are TRBV7-9 and TRBJ1-1; D unresolved. Trimming pared 6 bases from V and 8 bases from J, leaving 13 bases between. This CDR3 is 12 amino acids long. The V gene's germline CDR1 is SEHNR and CDR2 FQNEAQ (reference sequence). CDR3 in amino acids: CASRAESVEAFF. In DNA form, the CDR3 reads TGTGCCAGCAGGGCGGAGAGCGTCGAAGCTTTCTTT.

This chain joins TRBV5-1 and TRBJ1-1, with TRBD1 matching over 7 bases. Germline trimming cut 3 bases from V and 2 bases from J; bases unmatched to any gene: 1. The CDR3 runs 13 residues. The germline CDR1 and CDR2 sequences are SGHRS and YFSETQ. The CDR3 sequence: CASSWDRNTEAFF. The CDR3 nucleotides read TGCGCCAGCAGCTGGGACAGAAACACTGAAGCTTTCTTT. The variable domain in full, completed from reference TRBV5-1 and TRBJ1-1, reads KAGVTQTPRYLIKTRGQQVTLSCSPISGHRSVSWYQQTPGQGLQFLFEYFSETQRNKGNFPGRFSGRQFSNSRSEMNVSTLELGDSALYLCASSWDRNTEAFFGQGTRLTVV.

This chain joins TRBV27 and TRBJ2-7, with D possibly matching TRBD2 (5 bases). CDR3 length: 15 amino acids. Looked up from germline, CDR1 is MNHEY and CDR2 is SMNVEV (reference sequence). The V and J ends lost 5 bases and 6 bases respectively, with 20 bases between them. The CDR3 coding sequence is TGTGCCAGCAGTCTGGGCCCCACGCGACTACGCGAGCAGTACTTC. Residues: CASSLGPTRLREQYF.

The rearrangement links TRBV10-3 to TRBJ1-2; D uncertain. The germline CDR1 and CDR2 sequences are ENHRY and SYGVKD. Trimming removed 6 bases at V and 6 bases at J, with 23 bases between. CDR3 size: 16 residues. The CDR3 DNA reads TGTGCCATCAGCTCGCAAGGTCGGGGAACCTCGAATGGCTACACCTTC. Translation: CAISSQGRGTSNGYTF.